This TCR beta chain was documented in a study of CD8 T cells in Susac syndrome. Reverse transcription used roughly 0.5 to 1 ug RNA and random hexamers. Amplification of TCR beta CDR3 across 54 Vbeta and 13 Jbeta was performed with immunoSEQ multiplex PCR. MiXCR, applied by TCRdb to the immunoSEQ multiplex PCR reads, yields one record per CDR3 protein. The sample has about 120,000 distinct CDR3 sequences; about 93% are singletons. Through negative isolation, CD4+ and CD8+ T cells were obtained, while TEMRA cells were enriched using FACS. The germline CDR1 and CDR2 sequences are MNHNS and SASEGT. This CDR3 is 14 amino acids long. Trimming removed 11 bases from V and 6 bases from J, with 20 bases in between.

The rearrangement joins TRBV6-1 to TRBJ2-1, with D maybe TRBD1 (8 bases). The sequence came from a human donor in good health. Sequencing used CD4+ T cells from PBMCs. CDR3 in DNA: TGTGCCGGCGCAGGACAGGGAGGGCTCAATGAGCAGTTCTTC. This codes for CAGAGQGGLNEQFF.